This note documents a single TCR beta chain sequence. Its matching antigen is unknown. V was clipped by 4 bases and J by 1 base, with 9 bases between them. The CDR3 covers 14 residues. Germline lookup yields CDR1 MNHEY and CDR2 SMNVEV (reference sequence). Sequenced by immunoSEQ multiplex PCR; TCRdb stores in-frame clones only, minus some. Seen here are around 250,000 clones, 90% observed once, and the top ten hold roughly 0.38%. This entry is derived from a study of cytomegalovirus exposure and HLA in healthy donors. Study-wide context: The 130 or so validation repertoires and the approximately 670 first-cohort repertoires shared a platform, a later analysis reported.

Study results and caveats: Cytomegalovirus status was reportedly diagnosed by the classifier with high sensitivity and specificity.

The V and J genes are TRBV27 and TRBJ2-3; D unresolved. The TCR comes from a woman aged 18-35 years in good health and CMV-seronegative. The sequenced sample consisted of PBMCs. CDR3: CASSYRWGTDTQYF. CDR3 bases: TGTGCCAGCAGTTACAGATGGGGCACAGATACGCAGTATTTT.